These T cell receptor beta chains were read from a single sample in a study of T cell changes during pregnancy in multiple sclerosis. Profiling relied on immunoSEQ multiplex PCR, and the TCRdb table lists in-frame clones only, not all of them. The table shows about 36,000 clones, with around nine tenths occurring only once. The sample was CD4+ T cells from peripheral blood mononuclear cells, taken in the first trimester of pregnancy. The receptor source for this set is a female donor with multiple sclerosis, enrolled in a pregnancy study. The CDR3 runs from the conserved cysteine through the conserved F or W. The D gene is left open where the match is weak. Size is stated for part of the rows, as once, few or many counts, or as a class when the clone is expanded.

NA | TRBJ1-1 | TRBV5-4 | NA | CASSLGFGRGGPSTEAFF | TGTGCCAGCAGCTTAGGGTTTGGGCGCGGCGGGCCCAGCACTGAAGCTTTCTTT
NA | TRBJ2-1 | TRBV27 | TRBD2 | CASSSGLAYNEQFF | TGTGCCAGCAGTTCGGGACTAGCTTACAATGAGCAGTTCTTC
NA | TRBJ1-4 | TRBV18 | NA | CASSPGLSNEKLFF | TGTGCCAGCTCACCAGGGCTCTCTAATGAAAAACTGTTTTTT
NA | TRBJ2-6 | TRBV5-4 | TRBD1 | CASSSGTGPGANVLTF | TGTGCCAGCAGCTCTGGGACAGGGCCCGGGGCCAACGTCCTGACTTTC
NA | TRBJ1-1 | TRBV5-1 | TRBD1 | CASSGRQGAATEAFF | TGCGCCAGCAGCGGGAGACAGGGGGCGGCCACTGAAGCTTTCTTT
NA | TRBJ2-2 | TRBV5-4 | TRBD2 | CASSSPSGGSTGELFF | TGTGCCAGCAGCTCCCCTAGCGGGGGGAGCACCGGGGAGCTGTTTTTT
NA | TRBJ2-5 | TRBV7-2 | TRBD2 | CASSPVSAGVGTQYF | TGTGCCAGCAGTCCGGTTTCCGCGGGGGTTGGGACCCAGTACTTC
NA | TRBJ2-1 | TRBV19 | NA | CASSRRAGFYNEQFF | TGTGCCAGTAGTCGGCGAGCGGGCTTCTACAATGAGCAGTTCTTC
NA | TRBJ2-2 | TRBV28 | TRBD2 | CASGSSLFSGRDGELFF | TGTGCCAGCGGTAGTTCCCTATTTAGCGGGAGAGACGGGGAGCTGTTTTTT
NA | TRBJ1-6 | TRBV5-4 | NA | CASSFQGRNNSPLHF | TGTGCCAGCAGCTTTCAAGGGAGAAATAATTCACCCCTCCACTTT
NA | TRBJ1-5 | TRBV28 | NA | CASSLTDSNQPQHF | TGTGCCAGCAGTCTGACAGATAGCAATCAGCCCCAGCATTTT
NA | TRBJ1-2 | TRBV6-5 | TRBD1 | CATERGQSDGYTF | TGTGCCACCGAAAGGGGGCAGAGCGATGGCTACACCTTC
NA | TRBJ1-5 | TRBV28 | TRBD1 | CASSSTGGSSNQPQHF | TGTGCCAGCAGTTCGACAGGGGGCTCTAGCAATCAGCCCCAGCATTTT
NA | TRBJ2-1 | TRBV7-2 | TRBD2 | CASSHSGGVNEQFF | TGTGCCAGCAGCCATAGCGGGGGGGTCAATGAGCAGTTCTTC
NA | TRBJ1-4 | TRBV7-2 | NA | CASSLVAGQLAGKLFF | TGTGCCAGCAGCTTAGTTGCGGGTCAACTAGCGGGAAAACTGTTTTTT
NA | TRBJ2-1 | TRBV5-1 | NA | CASSLSLAPYNEQFF | TGCGCCAGCAGCTTGAGCCTAGCCCCCTACAATGAGCAGTTCTTC
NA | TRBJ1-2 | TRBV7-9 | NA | CASSLRGYGYTF | TGTGCCAGCAGCTTAAGGGGTTATGGCTACACCTTC
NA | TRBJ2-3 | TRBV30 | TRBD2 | CAWSTSAVNTDTQYF | TGTGCCTGGAGCACTAGCGCGGTTAACACAGATACGCAGTATTTT
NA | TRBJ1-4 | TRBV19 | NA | CASSSSGLANEKLFF | TGTGCCAGTAGTTCCTCGGGGTTGGCTAATGAAAAACTGTTTTTT
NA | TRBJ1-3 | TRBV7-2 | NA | CASSLALGIPAGNTIYF | TGTGCCAGCAGCTTAGCGCTCGGGATCCCGGCCGGAAACACCATATATTTT
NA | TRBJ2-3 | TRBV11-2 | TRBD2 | CASTLSGGRSHTDTQYF | TGTGCCAGCACCCTTTCGGGGGGGCGCAGTCACACAGATACGCAGTATTTT
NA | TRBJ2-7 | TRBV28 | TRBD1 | CASSSGTELYEQYF | TGTGCCAGCAGTTCCGGGACAGAGCTCTACGAGCAGTACTTC
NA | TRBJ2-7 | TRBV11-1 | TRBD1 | CASSLGPPGTGAYYEQYF | TGTGCCAGCAGCTTAGGACCGCCAGGGACAGGGGCTTACTACGAGCAGTACTTC
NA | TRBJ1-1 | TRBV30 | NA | CAWSLGEGNTEAFF | TGTGCCTGGAGTCTAGGCGAGGGGAACACTGAAGCTTTCTTT
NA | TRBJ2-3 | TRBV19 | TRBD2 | CASRKGLAGGDTQYF | TGTGCCAGTAGGAAGGGGCTAGCGGGGGGAGATACGCAGTATTTT
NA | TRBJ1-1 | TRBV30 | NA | CAWSSLRGEGVFGAFF | TGTGCCTGGAGTTCACTCAGGGGTGAGGGAGTATTCGGAGCTTTCTTT
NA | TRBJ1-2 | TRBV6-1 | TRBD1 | CASSELDRDLWGYTF | TGTGCCAGCAGTGAGCTCGACAGGGACCTCTGGGGCTACACCTTC
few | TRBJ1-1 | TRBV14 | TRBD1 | CASSQRGRNTEAFF | TGTGCCAGCAGCCAAAGGGGGCGGAACACTGAAGCTTTCTTT
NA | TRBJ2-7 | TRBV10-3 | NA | CAISNTVEYEQYF | TGTGCCATCAGTAATACAGTGGAATACGAGCAGTACTTC
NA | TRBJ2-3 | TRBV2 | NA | CASSAGLPSTDTQYF | TGTGCCAGCAGTGCCGGACTTCCTAGCACAGATACGCAGTATTTT
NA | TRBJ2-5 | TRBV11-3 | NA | CASSSQGRETQYF | TGTGCCAGCAGCTCGCAGGGAAGAGAGACCCAGTACTTC
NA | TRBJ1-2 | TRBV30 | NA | CACCGTLYGYTF | TGTGCCTGTTGCGGGACGCTCTATGGCTACACCTTC
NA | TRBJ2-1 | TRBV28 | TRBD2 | CASSLITSGDYNEQFF | TGTGCCAGCAGTTTAATTACTAGCGGGGACTACAATGAGCAGTTCTTC
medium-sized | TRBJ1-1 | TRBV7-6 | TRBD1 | CASVNRGYMNTEAFF | TGTGCCAGCGTCAACAGGGGGTATATGAACACTGAAGCTTTCTTT
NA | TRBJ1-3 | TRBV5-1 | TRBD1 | CASSLAGTGAGNTIYF | TGCGCCAGCAGCTTGGCCGGGACAGGGGCGGGAAACACCATATATTTT
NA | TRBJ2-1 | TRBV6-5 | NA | CASSGRTDNEQFF | TGTGCCAGCAGTGGACGGACAGACAATGAGCAGTTCTTC
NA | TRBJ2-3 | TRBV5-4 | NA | CASSLERTDTQYF | TGTGCCAGCAGCTTGGAGAGAACAGATACGCAGTATTTT
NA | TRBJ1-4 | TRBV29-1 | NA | CSVKSGAVNEKLFF | TGCAGCGTTAAATCAGGAGCGGTGAATGAAAAACTGTTTTTT
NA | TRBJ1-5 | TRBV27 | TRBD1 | CASSAGTGGNQPQHF | TGTGCCAGCAGTGCCGGGACAGGGGGGAATCAGCCCCAGCATTTT
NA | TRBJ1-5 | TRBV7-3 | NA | CASSLGRGAKTRNQPQHF | TGTGCCAGCAGCTTAGGGCGGGGGGCGAAAACTCGCAATCAGCCCCAGCATTTT
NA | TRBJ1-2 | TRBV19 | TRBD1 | CASRRGGQGKESYGYTF | TGTGCCAGTAGACGGGGGGGACAGGGAAAGGAGAGCTATGGCTACACCTTC
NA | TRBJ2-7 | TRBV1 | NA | CTSSPIYEQYF | TGCACCAGCAGCCCTATCTACGAGCAGTACTTC
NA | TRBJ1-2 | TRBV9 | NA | CASSVAGRQVNGYTF | TGTGCCAGCAGCGTAGCCGGTAGGCAGGTCAATGGCTACACCTTC
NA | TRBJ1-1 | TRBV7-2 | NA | CASSSNRAGGLTEAFF | TGTGCCAGCAGCTCCAACCGGGCCGGGGGTCTCACTGAAGCTTTCTTT
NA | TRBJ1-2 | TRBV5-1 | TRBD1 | CASSLVGQGIDGYTF | TGCGCCAGCAGCTTAGTGGGACAGGGAATCGATGGCTACACCTTC
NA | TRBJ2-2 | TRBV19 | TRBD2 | CASSTRSGATGELFF | TGTGCCAGTAGTACCCGTAGCGGGGCAACCGGGGAGCTGTTTTTT
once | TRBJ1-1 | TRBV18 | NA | CASLAVNTEAFF | TGTGCCAGCCTCGCGGTTAACACTGAAGCTTTCTTT
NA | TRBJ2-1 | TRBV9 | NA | CASSVSAEGYNEQFF | TGTGCCAGCAGCGTTTCCGCGGAGGGCTACAATGAGCAGTTCTTC
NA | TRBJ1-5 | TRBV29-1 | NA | CSVGSHSNQPQHF | TGCAGCGTTGGAAGCCATAGCAATCAGCCCCAGCATTTT
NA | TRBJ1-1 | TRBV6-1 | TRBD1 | CASSWEGGPDAFF | TGTGCCAGCTCTTGGGAAGGGGGCCCCGACGCTTTCTTT
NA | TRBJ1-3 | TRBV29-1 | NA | CSVDSGGNTIYF | TGCAGCGTTGACAGCGGCGGAAACACCATATATTTT
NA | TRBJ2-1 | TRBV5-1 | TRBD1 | CASSLDRGTYNEQFF | TGCGCCAGCAGCTTGGACAGGGGGACCTACAATGAGCAGTTCTTC
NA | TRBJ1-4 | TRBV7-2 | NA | CASSSPQTTNEKLFF | TGTGCCAGCAGCTCTCCACAGACAACTAATGAAAAACTGTTTTTT
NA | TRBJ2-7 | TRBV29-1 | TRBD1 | CSVSGQGTNEQYF | TGCAGCGTTTCGGGACAGGGTACGAACGAGCAGTACTTC
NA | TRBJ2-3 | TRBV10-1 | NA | CASSGRESDTQYF | TGCGCCAGCAGTGGTCGGGAGTCAGATACGCAGTATTTT
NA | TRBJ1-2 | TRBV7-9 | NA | CASSLGTWGYTF | TGTGCCAGCAGCCTCGGGACTTGGGGCTACACCTTC
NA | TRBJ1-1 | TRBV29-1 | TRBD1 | CSVEDPGGTEAFF | TGCAGCGTTGAAGATCCAGGGGGCACTGAAGCTTTCTTT
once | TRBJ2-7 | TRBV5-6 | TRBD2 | CASSVGLAGGSYEQYF | TGTGCCAGCAGCGTCGGACTAGCGGGAGGCTCCTACGAGCAGTACTTC
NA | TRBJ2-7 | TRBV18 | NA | CASSPPGPYEQYF | TGTGCCAGCTCACCACCTGGGCCCTACGAGCAGTACTTC